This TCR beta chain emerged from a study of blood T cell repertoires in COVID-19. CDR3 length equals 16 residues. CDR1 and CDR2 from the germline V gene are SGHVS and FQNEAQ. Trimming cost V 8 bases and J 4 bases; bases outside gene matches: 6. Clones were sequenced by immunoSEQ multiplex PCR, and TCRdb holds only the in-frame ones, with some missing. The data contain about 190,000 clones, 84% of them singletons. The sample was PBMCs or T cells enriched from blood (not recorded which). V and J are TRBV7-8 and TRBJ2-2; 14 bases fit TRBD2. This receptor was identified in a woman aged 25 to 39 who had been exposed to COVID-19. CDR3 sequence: CASATSGGAFTGELFF. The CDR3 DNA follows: TGTGCCAGCGCGACTAGCGGGGGGGCGTTCACCGGGGAGCTGTTTTTT. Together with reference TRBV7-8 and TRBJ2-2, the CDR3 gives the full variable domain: GAGVSQSPRYKVAKRGQDVALRCDPISGHVSLFWYQQALGQGPEFLTYFQNEAQLDKSGLPSDRFFAERPEGSVSTLKIQRTQQEDSAVYLCASATSGGAFTGELFFGEGSRLTVL.